These 24 T cell receptor beta chains were all obtained from the same sample, sequenced in a study of regulatory T cells in long-lasting Graves disease. Sample time point: newly diagnosed GD, antithyroid drugs for less than 3 months. The TCR library used RNA extracted from PBMCs. Construction of TCR beta libraries relied on iRepertoire HTBI primers and on Arm-PCR targeting CDR3 regions. TCRdb re-called the multiplex PCR reads with MiXCR, one entry per CDR3 protein. The sample yields about half a million distinct CDR3 sequences, around 13% seen once. Another study also made use of these data, one on T cells in Graves' hyperthyroidism and ophthalmopathy.

The sample in question was peripheral blood mononuclear cells (PBMCs), obtained at new diagnosis, from a patient treated with antithyroid drugs. Receptors were obtained from a woman in her twenties or thirties with Graves disease.

At least ten counts were recorded for this clonotype. This sequence joins TRBV11-3 and TRBJ2-1, with D perhaps matching TRBD1 or TRBD2 (5 bases each). The CDR3 contains 15 residues. Germline V CDR1 and CDR2: SGHNT, YENEEA. V lost 2 bases and J lost 8, with 16 bases in between. This chain's CDR3 is CASSLMDGGDDEQFF. As DNA, the CDR3 is TGTGCCAGCAGCTTAATGGATGGGGGAGACGATGAGCAGTTCTTC.

In regard to this clonotype: A read error is possible here, since a much larger clone lies one base away. The V call is TRBV2, the J call TRBJ2-1; D is possibly TRBD1 or TRBD2 (6 bases each). Per germline, CDR1 SNHLY and CDR2 FYNNEI. The CDR3 totals 13 residues. V lost 7 bases and J lost 7, with 14 bases in between. In nucleotides, the CDR3 is TGTGCCAGCACCGGGGGCCAAGCGAATGAGCAGTTCTTC. This encodes CASTGGQANEQFF.

The rearrangement links TRBV6-1 to TRBJ2-2; a possible D gene is TRBD1 (5 bases). The CDR3 spans 16 residues. Trimming took off 6 bases at V and 2 bases at J, with 16 bases between the two ends. Germline CDR1 reads MNHNS; CDR2 reads SASEGT. CDR3: CASRGVAQVNTGELFF. DNA for the CDR3: TGTGCCAGCAGGGGCGTGGCACAGGTTAACACCGGGGAGCTGTTTTTT.

The V gene is TRBV5-1, the J gene TRBJ1-2, with D possibly TRBD1 on 6 matching bases. From germline, CDR1 is SGHRS and CDR2 YFSETQ. Trimming stripped 0 bases from V and 8 bases from J, with 17 bases between. CDR3 length equals 15 residues. The CDR3 sequence is CASSLGWGGLSGYTF. The CDR3 DNA reads as TGCGCCAGCAGCTTGGGTTGGGGGGGCCTCTCCGGCTACACCTTC.

This clonotype came up many times. The J gene is TRBJ1-1, the V gene TRBV5-1; TRBD1 aligns across 7 bases. V lost 7 bases, J lost 6 bases, and 15 bases stayed unmatched. CDR3 length: 15 amino acids. CDR1 SGHRS and CDR2 YFSETQ come from the germline V gene. The chain's CDR3 is CASGQGGQPYPEAFF. DNA of the CDR3: TGCGCCAGCGGCCAGGGGGGCCAGCCGTACCCTGAAGCTTTCTTT.

This clonotype showed up many times. At one of its ends the junction is not consistent with the germline gene, which may arise from a read error. J is TRBJ1-5 and V is TRBV12-3 or TRBV12-4; tentatively, D is TRBD1 (6 bases). The CDR3 has 15 amino acids. The CDR3 coding sequence is TGTGCCAGCAGCTTAGGGGGGAATAGCAATCAGCCCCAGCATTTT. As protein: CASSLGGNSNQPQHF.

This clonotype was counted at least ten times. In nucleotides, the CDR3 is TGTGCCAGCAGAGGGCAGGGTAGTCAGCCCCAGCATTTT. Its translation: CASRGQGSQPQHF. The V and J genes are TRBV2 and TRBJ1-5, with TRBD1 as a possible D gene (5 bases). The CDR3 loop spans 13 amino acids. The germline V and J ends were trimmed by 6 bases and 6 bases, with 12 bases remaining between them. Germline loops: CDR1 SNHLY, CDR2 FYNNEI.

This clonotype appeared many times. The J gene is TRBJ2-7, the V gene TRBV2; 7 bases match TRBD1. Germline-derived CDR1 and CDR2 are SNHLY and FYNNEI. The V segment lost 5 bases and the J segment 0 bases; nucleotides outside the gene matches: 4. The CDR3 has 14 amino acids. CDR3 sequence (DNA): TGTGCCAGCAGTATCGGACAGGTCTCCTACGAGCAGTACTTC. This encodes CASSIGQVSYEQYF.

This clonotype was observed at least ten times. V is TRBV2 and J is TRBJ1-1, with D possibly TRBD1 on 5 matching bases. V was trimmed by 7 bases and J by 1 base, leaving 10 bases between them. The germline CDR1 and CDR2 sequences are SNHLY and FYNNEI. This CDR3 comprises 13 residues. The CDR3 spells CASKSRANTEAFF. The CDR3 region has the DNA TGTGCCAGCAAGAGCAGGGCGAACACTGAAGCTTTCTTT. Using reference TRBV2 and TRBJ1-1 for the parts outside the CDR3, the full variable domain is EPEVTQTPSHQVTQMGQEVILRCVPISNHLYFYWYRQILGQKVEFLVSFYNNEISEKSEIFDDQFSVERPDGSNFTLKIRSTKLEDSAMYFCASKSRANTEAFFGQGTRLTVV.

This clonotype has more than one count but fewer than ten. At one of its ends the junction is not consistent with the germline gene, which may arise from a read error. CDR3 sequence: CASSLVGTAISF. In DNA, the CDR3 is TGCGCCAGCAGCCTGGTCGGGACAGCGATTTCCTTC. The chain links TRBV11-2 to TRBJ2-4, with TRBD1 matching over 7 bases. There are 12 residues in the CDR3. Germline V gives CDR1 SGHAT, CDR2 FQNNGV.

Ten or more counts support this clonotype. The chain uses TRBV28 and TRBJ2-1; D may be TRBD2 (5 bases). Trimming cost V 5 bases and J 5 bases, with 16 bases left between them. Germline CDR1 MDHEN, CDR2 SYDVKM. CDR3 length: 15 amino acids. CDR3 loop: CASSPIQGLDNEQFF. In DNA form, the CDR3 reads TGTGCCAGCAGTCCCATCCAAGGACTGGACAATGAGCAGTTCTTC.

Notes on this clonotype: A much bigger clone sits one base away, suggesting this may be a read error. This chain uses TRBV27 with TRBJ1-2, with 8 bases fitting TRBD1. Germline-derived CDR1 and CDR2 are MNHEY and SMNVEV (reference sequence). V was clipped by 7 bases and J by 6 bases; unmatched bases: 13. The CDR3 contains 15 residues. CDR3 DNA sequence: TGTGCCAGCACCTCAACTGGACAGGGAGCTCATGGCTACACCTTC. Translated, it gives CASTSTGQGAHGYTF.

This clonotype was seen at least ten times. This sequence joins TRBV15 and TRBJ1-2; TRBD1 agrees at 7 bases. Germline-derived CDR1 and CDR2 are LNHNV and YYDKDF (reference sequence). Unmatched junction bases numbered 4, after V lost 6 bases and J lost 0 bases. The CDR3 contains 14 residues. The CDR3 sequence is CATRTGRANYGYTF. For the CDR3, the DNA is TGTGCCACCAGGACAGGGAGAGCTAACTATGGCTACACCTTC.

This clonotype was observed many times. The rearrangement uses TRBV20-1 and TRBJ2-7; 10 bases are a match to TRBD1. In germline, CDR1 is DFQATT, CDR2 SNEGSKA (reference sequence). The CDR3 sequence is 18 residues long. Unmatched junction bases numbered 25, after V lost 7 bases and J lost 7 bases. CDR3 in DNA: TGCAGTGTCCGATATTGGGATGCTCCGGGACAGGGGATGGGAGAGCAGTACTTC. Translated: CSVRYWDAPGQGMGEQYF.

In its sample, this clonotype was seen many times. The chain couples TRBV7-2 to TRBJ2-1; a possible D gene is TRBD1 (6 bases). Trimming pared 5 bases from V and 2 bases from J, leaving 13 bases between. CDR3 size: 15 residues. Per the germline V gene, CDR1 is SGHTA and CDR2 is FQGNSA. In DNA form, the CDR3 reads TGTGCCAGCAGCCCCCCCCGGACAGCCTACAATGAGCAGTTCTTC. Amino acid sequence: CASSPPRTAYNEQFF.

Of note for this clonotype: No conserved phenylalanine or tryptophan is present at the end of the CDR3, so a read error is the likely explanation. This CDR3 is CASSSFSVPGQGYRSNSPLHL. The DNA of the CDR3 is TGTGCCAGCAGTTCCTTTTCTGTCCCGGGACAGGGGTATCGGAGTAATTCACCTCTCCACCTT. The chain combines TRBV27 with TRBJ1-6, with TRBD1 matching 10 bases. CDR1 and CDR2 from the germline V gene are MNHEY and SMNVEV (reference sequence). The CDR3 contains 21 residues.

The table lists this clonotype with a few counts. V is TRBV4-1 and J is TRBJ2-1, with D uncertain. Germline V gene lookup returns CDR1 MGHRA and CDR2 YSYEKL. The germline V and J ends were trimmed by 3 bases and 0 bases, with 6 bases remaining between them. The CDR3 extends over 14 amino acids. Here the CDR3 reads CASSQGYSYNEQFF. CDR3 bases: TGCGCCAGCAGCCAGGGCTACTCCTACAATGAGCAGTTCTTC.

There are many counts of this clonotype. The CDR3 region is CASSAKPGQSYEQYF. The CDR3 region has the DNA TGTGCCAGCAGTGCAAAACCGGGACAAAGCTACGAGCAGTACTTC. The chain employs TRBV6-1 and TRBJ2-7; D is possibly TRBD1 (6 bases). Germline V gene sequence: CDR1 MNHNS, CDR2 SASEGT. The CDR3 runs to 15 residues. Trimming took off 4 bases at V and 3 bases at J, with 16 bases between the two ends.

This clonotype was counted between two and nine times. The V and J genes are TRBV19 and TRBJ1-1; 12 nucleotides agree with TRBD1. From germline, CDR1 is LNHDA and CDR2 SQIVND (reference sequence). Trimming at V came to 1 base and at J to 9 bases, leaving 9 bases not matched to a gene. This CDR3 is built from 16 residues. The CDR3 loop reads CASSIVFGDRGRKAFF. Written as DNA, the CDR3 is TGTGCCAGTAGTATAGTGTTTGGGGACAGGGGGCGTAAAGCTTTCTTT.

This chain links TRBV19 with TRBJ2-1; tentative D call: TRBD1 (5 bases). Germline V CDR1 and CDR2: LNHDA, SQIVND (reference sequence). Between the trimmed V and J ends, which lost 6 bases and 0 bases, there was a span of 15 bases. The length of the CDR3 is 16 residues. The CDR3 DNA is TGTGCCAGTAGCCTTATAGGGCAGGGCTCCTACAATGAGCAGTTCTTC. Its translation: CASSLIGQGSYNEQFF.

In this sample, this clonotype turned up many times. The germline gene is not matched at one end of the junction; a read error may be the cause. V usage is TRBV7-2 and J usage is TRBJ1-1; weak D call: TRBD1 (6 bases). Germline V lookup: CDR1 SGHTA, CDR2 FQGNSA. The CDR3 contains 14 residues. CDR3 protein: CASSLGGPGEEGFF. DNA for the CDR3: TGTGCCAGCAGCTTAGGGGGGCCAGGGGAAGAAGGTTTCTTT.

This clonotype was seen ten or more times. The chain employs TRBV6-5 and TRBJ1-2; 8 positions match TRBD1. Germline V gene sequence: CDR1 MNHEY, CDR2 SVGAGI. This CDR3 comprises 16 residues. The junction had 9 bases not matched to a gene; V was cut back by 0 bases and J by 6 bases. CDR3 loop: CASSYSRSLDRDGYTF. The CDR3 DNA sequence: TGTGCCAGCAGTTACTCGAGGAGCCTGGACAGGGATGGCTACACCTTC.

This clonotype has only a few counts. The chain joins TRBV13 to TRBJ2-1, with D perhaps TRBD1 (6 bases). Trimming cost V 3 bases and J 9 bases, with 21 bases left between them. This CDR3 is 16 amino acids long. Germline CDR1 is PRHDT and CDR2 is FYEKMQ (reference sequence). CDR3 DNA: TGTGCCAGCAGCTTGGCCACAGGGTTCCCAGAGTTTGAGCAGTTCTTC. Translating it yields CASSLATGFPEFEQFF.

This clonotype has a count of ten or more. The DNA of the CDR3 is TGTGCCACCAGTCCCTCCCTGCCGGGAAAGCTTAACACTGAAGCTTTCTTT. Amino acid sequence: CATSPSLPGKLNTEAFF. The chain joins TRBV24-1 to TRBJ1-1; no definite D call. V lost 6 bases to trimming and J lost 2 bases, with 21 bases between them. This CDR3 has 17 amino acids. Germline CDR1 KGHDR, CDR2 SFDVKD.